What follows describes a single T cell receptor beta chain. These data belong to a study of T cells in Graves' hyperthyroidism and ophthalmopathy. Patients counted as stable if ophthalmopathy did not develop within 18 months. Thyroid ultrasound, orbital computed tomography, clinical symptoms, and serum thyroxine and TRAb underpinned diagnoses. Fresh peripheral blood, 10 ml, was the source of the PBMCs. The germline gives CDR1 MNHEY, CDR2 SMNVEV (reference sequence). V shed 6 bases and J shed 0 bases, with 9 bases lying between them. The CDR3 length is 14 residues. From RNA transcripts, TCR beta CDR3 regions were amplified. The HTBI primer set drove a first-round RT-PCR of the TCR CDR3. TCRdb used MiXCR to reprocess the multiplex PCR reads, holding one entry per CDR3 protein. The sample consists of 400,000 to 500,000 distinct CDR3 sequences, around 14% of them appearing once.

The rearrangement joins TRBV27 to TRBJ2-1, with a tentative D call TRBD2 (5 bases). The TCR comes from a woman aged 18-29 years with Graves' hyperthyroidism. Sequencing was done on a sample of blood. CDR3 in DNA: TGTGCCAGCAGGCGGCGGGCCTCCTACAATGAGCAGTTCTTC. Translated, it gives CASRRRASYNEQFF.